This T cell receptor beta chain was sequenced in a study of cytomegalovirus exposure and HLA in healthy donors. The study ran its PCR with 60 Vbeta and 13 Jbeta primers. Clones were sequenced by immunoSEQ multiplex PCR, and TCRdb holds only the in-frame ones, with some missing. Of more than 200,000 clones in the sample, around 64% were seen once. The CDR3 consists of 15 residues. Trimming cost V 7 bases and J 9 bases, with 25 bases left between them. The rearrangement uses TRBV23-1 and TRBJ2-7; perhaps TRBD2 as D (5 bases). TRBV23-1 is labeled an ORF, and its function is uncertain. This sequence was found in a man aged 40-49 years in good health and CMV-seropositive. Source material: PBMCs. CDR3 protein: CASTELGSPPSGQYF. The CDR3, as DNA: TGCGCCAGCACGGAACTAGGCAGCCCCCCAAGCGGGCAGTACTTC.